The next 24 T cell receptor beta chains were all read from a single sample in a study of siplizumab effects on memory and regulatory T cells. Profiling relied on immunoSEQ multiplex PCR, and the TCRdb table lists in-frame clones only, not all of them. The sample shows over 60,000 clones, about 89% of them seen only once. Sequenced input: CD8+ T cells sorted from blood. The receptor set was obtained from a human donor in good health.

The chain employs TRBV19 and TRBJ1-5, with a possible D match to TRBD1 (6 bases). The V end lost 8 bases, the J end lost 1 base, and 12 bases lay between the germline ends. Germline V gene lookup returns CDR1 LNHDA and CDR2 SQIVND (reference sequence). This CDR3 comprises 14 residues. CDR3 region: CASSRDISNQPQHF. In nucleotides, the CDR3 is TGTGCCAGTTCACGGGACATAAGCAATCAGCCCCAGCATTTT.

This sequence joins TRBV27 and TRBJ2-1; TRBD2 is a possible D gene (5 bases). The germline gives CDR1 MNHEY, CDR2 SMNVEV (reference sequence). Trimming removed 2 bases at V and 5 bases at J, with 25 bases between. The CDR3 sequence is 19 residues long. CDR3 residues: CASSLGLSWVTGSDNEQFF. CDR3 coding DNA: TGTGCCAGCAGTTTAGGGCTTTCCTGGGTAACGGGATCAGACAATGAGCAGTTCTTC.

This chain connects TRBV7-3 to TRBJ2-1; tentatively, D is TRBD1 (5 bases). Germline CDR1 and CDR2: SGHTA and FQGTGA. The CDR3 is 12 amino acids. The germline V and J ends were trimmed by 5 bases and 4 bases, with 6 bases remaining between them. Here the CDR3 reads CASSPGYNEQFF. CDR3 nucleotide sequence: TGTGCCAGCAGCCCAGGGTACAATGAGCAGTTCTTC.

The V call is TRBV27, the J call TRBJ1-1; 10 bases agree with TRBD1. V lost 6 bases, J lost 5 bases, and 9 bases stayed unmatched. The germline V gene encodes CDR1 MNHEY and CDR2 SMNVEV (reference sequence). This CDR3 spans 15 amino acids. In DNA form, the CDR3 reads TGTGCCAGCAGCTTGGGTCCGGGACAGGGGACTGAAGCTTTCTTT. It codes for CASSLGPGQGTEAFF.

The rearrangement uses TRBV5-1 and TRBJ1-2, with TRBD1 identical over 12 bases. Germline V lookup: CDR1 SGHRS, CDR2 YFSETQ. V lost 0 bases to trimming and J lost 6 bases; unmatched junction nucleotides: 3. CDR3 length equals 15 residues. DNA for the CDR3: TGCGCCAGCAGCTTGGTGGGACAGGGGGCTGATGGCTACACCTTC. Translated, it gives CASSLVGQGADGYTF.

The chain carries TRBV5-4 and TRBJ2-7; possible D gene TRBD1, 7 bases. Deletions cut 2 bases from V and 6 bases from J, with 12 bases between. This CDR3 is built from 13 residues. Germline V gene sequence: CDR1 SGHNT, CDR2 YYREEE (reference sequence). CDR3 bases: TGTGCCAGCAGCTTCAGGGGGGCTGGCGAGCAGTACTTC. Translating it yields CASSFRGAGEQYF.

The genes are TRBV11-2 and TRBJ2-3, with TRBD2 as a possible D gene (6 bases). CDR1 and CDR2 (germline): SGHAT, FQNNGV. V was shortened by 5 bases and J by 0 bases, with 18 bases between the two germline ends. This CDR3 region has 17 residues. The CDR3 DNA follows: TGTGCCAGCAGCCCCACCCGGTGGACTACAAGCACAGATACGCAGTATTTT. Its protein product is CASSPTRWTTSTDTQYF.

J is TRBJ2-5 and V is TRBV6-5, with 8 bases that match TRBD2. The CDR3 sequence is 16 residues long. CDR1 and CDR2 from the germline V gene are MNHEY and SVGAGI. The junction had 8 bases not matched to a gene; V was cut back by 2 bases and J by 3 bases. This CDR3 is CASSYPSGRGEETQYF. Here the CDR3 DNA reads TGTGCCAGCAGTTACCCCAGCGGGAGAGGGGAAGAGACCCAGTACTTC.

The rearrangement links TRBV11-2 to TRBJ2-5; weak D call: TRBD1 (5 bases). The V and J ends lost 3 bases and 1 base respectively, with 9 bases between them. Germline V gene sequence: CDR1 SGHAT, CDR2 FQNNGV. This CDR3 region has 14 residues. As DNA, the CDR3 is TGTGCCAGCAGCTTTATGGGGCTCCAAGAGACCCAGTACTTC. Translated, it gives CASSFMGLQETQYF.

The rearrangement joins TRBV7-9 to TRBJ2-7; D remains ambiguous. Germline V gives CDR1 SEHNR, CDR2 FQNEAQ (reference sequence). Trimming pared 6 bases from V and 3 bases from J, leaving 6 bases between. The CDR3 has 11 amino acids. This CDR3 reads CASSQLYEQYF. CDR3 DNA: TGTGCCAGCAGTCAACTCTACGAGCAGTACTTC.

Concerning this clone: The sample holds other DNA sequences that translate to the same CDR3. The V and J genes are TRBV7-9 and TRBJ2-7; TRBD2 agrees at 9 bases. CDR1 is SEHNR, CDR2 FQNEAQ, per germline (reference sequence). This CDR3 comprises 13 residues. Unmatched junction bases numbered 2, after V lost 6 bases and J lost 2 bases. The CDR3: CASSLAGTYEQYF. For the CDR3, the DNA is TGTGCCAGCAGTCTAGCGGGAACCTACGAGCAGTACTTC.

Written as DNA, the CDR3 is TGTGCCAGCAGTGTAATGGCGGGAGGGCCAGATACGCAGTATTTT. Encoded protein: CASSVMAGGPDTQYF. The V and J genes are TRBV2 and TRBJ2-3, with TRBD2 matching 9 bases. Looked up from germline, CDR1 is SNHLY and CDR2 is FYNNEI. The CDR3 length is 15 residues. V lost 4 bases, J lost 4 bases, and 6 bases stayed unmatched.

This clone was seen once. The chain has TRBV30 and TRBJ1-3; D uncertain. V was shortened by 2 bases and J by 1 base, with 9 bases between the two germline ends. In germline, CDR1 is GTSNPN, CDR2 SVGIG (reference sequence). This CDR3 comprises 14 residues. The CDR3 is CAWSSRPSGNTIYF. The CDR3 region has the DNA TGTGCCTGGAGTAGCCGGCCGTCTGGAAACACCATATATTTT.

The rearrangement joins TRBV6-4 to TRBJ2-3; a possible D gene is TRBD1 (5 bases). The CDR3 length is 14 residues. V was trimmed by 6 bases and J by 2 bases, leaving 12 bases between them. The V gene's germline CDR1 is MRHNA and CDR2 SNTAGT. This CDR3 is CASSAGLSTDTQYF. For the CDR3, the DNA is TGTGCCAGCAGCGCAGGGCTTTCCACAGATACGCAGTATTTT.

The chain joins TRBV5-1 to TRBJ2-1; no clear D. Trimming pared 0 bases from V and 10 bases from J, leaving 5 bases between. From germline, CDR1 is SGHRS and CDR2 YFSETQ. This CDR3 has 11 amino acids. CDR3 in DNA: TGCGCCAGCAGCTTGGCAGAGGAGCAGTTCTTC. Amino acids: CASSLAEEQFF.

The chain employs TRBV5-8 and TRBJ2-7, with D possibly TRBD2 on 6 matching bases. V was shortened by 1 base and J by 2 bases, with 16 bases between the two germline ends. Germline V gene lookup returns CDR1 SGHTS and CDR2 YDEGEE. The CDR3 sequence is 16 residues long. CDR3 sequence (DNA): TGTGCCAGCAGCTTGCCCCCCGGGGAGGTGACCTACGAGCAGTACTTC. It is translated as CASSLPPGEVTYEQYF.

With respect to this clone: One end of the junction fails to match germline, which may point to a read error. This same CDR3 is encoded by further DNA sequences in the sample. The chain couples TRBV5-1 to TRBJ2-2; 10 nucleotides align to TRBD2. CDR3 length: 16 residues. Germline loops: CDR1 SGHRS, CDR2 YFSETQ. The CDR3 nucleotides are TGCGCCAGCAGCTCCCTACTAGCGGGAAACACCGGGGAACTGTTTTTT. It encodes CASSSLLAGNTGELFF.

This clone was seen a handful of times. Its ends do not fully match the called genes, so a read error is possible. The CDR3 DNA sequence: TGTGCCAGTATTCTGAACTCTGAAGCTTTCTTT. Amino acids: CASILNSEAFF. The genes are TRBV19 and TRBJ1-1; D gene unclear. In germline, CDR1 is LNHDA, CDR2 SQIVND (reference sequence). The CDR3 spans 11 residues.

The chain couples TRBV19 to TRBJ2-7; 10 bases are shared with TRBD1. This CDR3 contains 13 residues. CDR1 and CDR2 (germline): LNHDA, SQIVND (reference sequence). Trimming took 6 bases from V and 3 from J; bases not matched to a gene: 2. In nucleotides, the CDR3 is TGTGCCAGTAGGGGACAGGGGAGCTACGAGCAGTACTTC. This sequence encodes CASRGQGSYEQYF.

The table lists this clone with a count of one. V and J are TRBV19 and TRBJ2-4, with D tentatively TRBD1 (6 bases). Germline V lookup: CDR1 LNHDA, CDR2 SQIVND (reference sequence). CDR3 length: 14 residues. V lost 2 bases and J lost 8, with 13 bases in between. The CDR3 sequence: CASSILGQSDIQYF. The CDR3 DNA reads as TGTGCCAGTAGTATATTGGGACAATCAGACATTCAGTACTTC.

The chain has TRBV6-5 and TRBJ2-7; D gene uncertain. This CDR3 contains 11 residues. V was trimmed by 2 bases and J by 6 bases, leaving 5 bases between them. The germline V gene has CDR1 MNHEY and CDR2 SVGAGI. CDR3 sequence: CASSYPPEQYF. The CDR3 DNA sequence: TGTGCCAGCAGTTACCCCCCCGAGCAGTACTTC.

The V and J genes are TRBV6-6 and TRBJ1-1; D may be TRBD1 (5 bases). Germline V gene lookup returns CDR1 MNHNY and CDR2 SVGAGI (reference sequence). The CDR3 spans 13 residues. V was pared by 0 bases and J by 10 bases, with 12 bases between. The CDR3 DNA reads as TGTGCCAGCAGTTACTCTGGCCCGCAGGGAGCTTTCTTT. It is translated as CASSYSGPQGAFF.

The chain couples TRBV9 to TRBJ1-2, with D possibly TRBD1 on 5 matching bases. Trimming took off 4 bases at V and 8 bases at J, with 18 bases between the two ends. CDR3 length: 14 residues. The germline CDR1 and CDR2 sequences are SGDLS and YYNGEE. The DNA for the CDR3 is TGTGCCAGCAGCCCATCGGCCGGAGGGACGGGCTACACCTTC. It is translated as CASSPSAGGTGYTF.

The J gene is TRBJ2-2, the V gene TRBV7-9, with D unclear. CDR1 and CDR2 from the germline V gene are SEHNR and FQNEAQ (reference sequence). The CDR3 is 15 amino acids. V lost 4 bases and J lost 0, with 9 bases in between. CDR3 sequence: CASSSTEPNTGELFF. The CDR3 nucleotides read TGTGCCAGCAGCTCGACCGAACCGAACACCGGGGAGCTGTTTTTT.